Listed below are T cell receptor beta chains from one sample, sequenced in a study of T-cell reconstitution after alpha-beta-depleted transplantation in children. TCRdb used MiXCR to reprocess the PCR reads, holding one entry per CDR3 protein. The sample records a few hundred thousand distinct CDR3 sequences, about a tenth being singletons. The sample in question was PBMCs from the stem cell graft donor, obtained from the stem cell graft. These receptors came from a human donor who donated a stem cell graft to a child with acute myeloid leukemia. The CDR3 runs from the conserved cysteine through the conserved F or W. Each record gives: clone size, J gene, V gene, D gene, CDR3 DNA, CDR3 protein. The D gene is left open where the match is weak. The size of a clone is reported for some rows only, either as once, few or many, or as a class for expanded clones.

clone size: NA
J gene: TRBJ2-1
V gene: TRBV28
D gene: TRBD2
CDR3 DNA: TGTGCCAGCAAAGAGGGGGGGGGACTAGGCAATGAGCAGTTCTTC
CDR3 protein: CASKEGGGLGNEQFF

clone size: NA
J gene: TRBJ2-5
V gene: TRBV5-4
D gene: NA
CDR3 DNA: TGTGCCAGCAGCCGAATGGAAGAGACCCAGTACTTC
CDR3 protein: CASSRMEETQYF

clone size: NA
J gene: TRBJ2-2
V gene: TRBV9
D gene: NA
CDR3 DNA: TGTGCCAGCACCGTAAGGGTTACGAACACCGGGGAGCTGTTTTTT
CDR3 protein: CASTVRVTNTGELFF

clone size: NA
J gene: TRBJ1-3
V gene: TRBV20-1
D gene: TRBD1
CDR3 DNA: TGCAGTGCTGCCCGGGGACAGGGGTCTTCTGGAAACACCATATATTTT
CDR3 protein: CSAARGQGSSGNTIYF

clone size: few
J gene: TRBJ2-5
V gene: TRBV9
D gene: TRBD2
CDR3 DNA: TGTGCCAGCAGCGGGACTAGTTCTGGGGAGACCCAGTACTTC
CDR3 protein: CASSGTSSGETQYF

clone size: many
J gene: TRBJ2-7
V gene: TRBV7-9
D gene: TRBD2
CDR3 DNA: TGTGCCAGCAGCCCGATAGCGGGAGACTACGAGCAGTACTTC
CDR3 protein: CASSPIAGDYEQYF

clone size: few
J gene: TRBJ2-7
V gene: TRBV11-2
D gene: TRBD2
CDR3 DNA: TGTGCCAGCAGCGTCCGGAGTAGCGGGATCTCCTACGAGCAGTACTTC
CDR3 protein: CASSVRSSGISYEQYF

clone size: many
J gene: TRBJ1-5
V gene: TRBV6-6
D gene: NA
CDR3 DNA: TGTGCCAGCAGTATCGGGTCACAGGCGGCCCAGCATTTT
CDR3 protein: CASSIGSQAAQHF

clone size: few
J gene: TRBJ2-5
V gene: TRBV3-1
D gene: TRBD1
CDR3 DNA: TGTGCCAGCAGCCAAAACCGACAGGGGTCGGAGACCCAGTACTTC
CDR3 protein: CASSQNRQGSETQYF

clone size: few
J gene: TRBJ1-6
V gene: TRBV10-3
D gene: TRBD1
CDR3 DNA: TGTGCCATCCGGACCGGACAGGGACGTGACCATAATTCACCCCTCCACTTT
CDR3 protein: CAIRTGQGRDHNSPLHF

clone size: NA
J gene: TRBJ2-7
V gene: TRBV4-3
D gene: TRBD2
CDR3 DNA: TGCGCCAGCAGCCAATACACATTGGCGAGCGGGGGCTTCTACGAGCAGTACTTC
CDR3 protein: CASSQYTLASGGFYEQYF

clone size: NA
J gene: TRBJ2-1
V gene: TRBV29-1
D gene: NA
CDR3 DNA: TGCAGCGCTATGTGGGCAGGGGGAGGCAATGAGCAGTTCTTC
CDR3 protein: CSAMWAGGGNEQFF

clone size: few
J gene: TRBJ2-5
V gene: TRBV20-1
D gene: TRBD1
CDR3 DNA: TGCAGTGCTCCTTTCCTACCGGGACAGGAGGGAGAGACCCAGTACTTC
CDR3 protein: CSAPFLPGQEGETQYF

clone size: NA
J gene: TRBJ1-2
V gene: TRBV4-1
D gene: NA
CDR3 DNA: TGCGCCAGCAGCCAAGGGGGCAATGGCTACACCTTC
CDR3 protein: CASSQGGNGYTF

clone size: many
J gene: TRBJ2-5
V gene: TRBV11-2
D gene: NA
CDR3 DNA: TGTGCCAGCAGCCACCGTGGTCCGACGATGAACCTTATGCCGGAGACCCAGTACTTC
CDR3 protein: CASSHRGPTMNLMPETQYF

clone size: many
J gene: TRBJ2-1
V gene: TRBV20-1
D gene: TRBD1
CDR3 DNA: TGCAGTGCCCCCGGGACAGGGGTCTCCTACAATGAGCAGTTCTTC
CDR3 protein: CSAPGTGVSYNEQFF

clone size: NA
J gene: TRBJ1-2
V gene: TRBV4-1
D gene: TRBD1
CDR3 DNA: TGCGCCAGCAGCCAGGGGACAGGGGGCGACAACTATGGCTACACCTTC
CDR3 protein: CASSQGTGGDNYGYTF

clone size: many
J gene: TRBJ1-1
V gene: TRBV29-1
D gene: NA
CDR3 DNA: TGCAGCGTTGATCTGGGGGCCGGCACTGAAGCTTTCTTT
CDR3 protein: CSVDLGAGTEAFF

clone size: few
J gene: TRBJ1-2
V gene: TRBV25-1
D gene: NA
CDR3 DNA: TGTGCCAGCAGTGAATTCAGTGTGGGGGCAGGCGAGGGAGGCTACACCTTC
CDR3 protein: CASSEFSVGAGEGGYTF

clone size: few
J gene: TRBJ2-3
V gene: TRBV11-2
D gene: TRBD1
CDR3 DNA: TGTGCCAGCAGCTTAGGACAGGGGCTAACAGATACGCAGTATTTT
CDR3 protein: CASSLGQGLTDTQYF

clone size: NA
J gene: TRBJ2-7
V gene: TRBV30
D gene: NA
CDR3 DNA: TGTGCCTGGAGTTACCAACAGGGCTACGAGCAGTACTTC
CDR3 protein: CAWSYQQGYEQYF

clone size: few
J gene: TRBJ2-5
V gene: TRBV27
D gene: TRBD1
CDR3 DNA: TGTGCCAGCAGTAACCCGGGACAGGTCGAGGGAGAGACCCAGTACTTC
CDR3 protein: CASSNPGQVEGETQYF

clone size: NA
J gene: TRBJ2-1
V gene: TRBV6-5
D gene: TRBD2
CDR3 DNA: TGTGCCAGCAGTTTACTAGCGGGGGGATCCAATGAGCAGTTCTTC
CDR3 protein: CASSLLAGGSNEQFF

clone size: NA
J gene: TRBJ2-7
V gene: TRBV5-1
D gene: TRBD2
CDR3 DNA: TGCGCCAGCAGCAAAACTCTAGCGGGAACAACCACACAATACGAGCAGTACTTC
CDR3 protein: CASSKTLAGTTTQYEQYF

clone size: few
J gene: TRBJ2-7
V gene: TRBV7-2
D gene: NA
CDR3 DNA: TGTGCCAGCAGCTCACCGGCCTCCGCCTACGAGCAGTACTTC
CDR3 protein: CASSSPASAYEQYF

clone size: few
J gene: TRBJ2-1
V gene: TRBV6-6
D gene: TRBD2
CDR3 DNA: TGTGCCAGCATCTCGACTAGCAGCTATGAGCAGTTCTTC
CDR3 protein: CASISTSSYEQFF

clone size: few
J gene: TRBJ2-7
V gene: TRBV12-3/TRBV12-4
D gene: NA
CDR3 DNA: TGTGCCAGCAGTTTTTTGATCTCCTACGAGCAGTACTTC
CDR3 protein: CASSFLISYEQYF

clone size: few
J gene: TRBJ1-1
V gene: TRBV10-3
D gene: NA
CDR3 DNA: TGTGCCATCAGTGAGTCGACGGGACGCCTGAACACTGAAGCTTTCTTT
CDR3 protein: CAISESTGRLNTEAFF